This entry lists 15 T cell receptor beta chains sequenced from one sample in a study of blood T cell repertoires in COVID-19. Clones were sequenced by immunoSEQ multiplex PCR, and TCRdb holds only the in-frame ones, with some missing. Among some 130,000 clones, around 80% were seen once, and the ten largest hold roughly 1.9%. The sample consisted of peripheral blood. All receptors come from a man in his 70s with acute or convalescent COVID-19.

The V and J genes are TRBV25-1 and TRBJ2-2; weak D call: TRBD1 (6 bases). The CDR3 is 17 amino acids. Germline V CDR1 and CDR2: MGHDK, SYGVNS. V lost 6 bases to trimming and J lost 3 bases, with 20 bases between them. CDR3 sequence (DNA): TGTGCCAGCAGAACCACGGACAGACCACTTTACACCGGGGAGCTGTTTTTT. Protein: CASRTTDRPLYTGELFF.

V usage is TRBV7-9 and J usage is TRBJ1-2; D might be TRBD1 (5 bases). The CDR3 runs to 13 residues. Germline V gives CDR1 SEHNR, CDR2 FQNEAQ (reference sequence). Trimming stripped 5 bases from V and 2 bases from J, with 9 bases between. The CDR3: CASSLRGNYGYTF. Here the CDR3 DNA reads TGTGCCAGCAGCCTTAGGGGCAACTATGGCTACACCTTC.

The CDR3 region has the DNA TGCGCCAGCAGCTTACTAGCGGGATACGAGCAGTACTTC. It translates to CASSLLAGYEQYF. The chain employs TRBV5-1 and TRBJ2-7; 10 bases align to TRBD2. This CDR3 is 13 amino acids long. V shed 2 bases and J 4 bases; nucleotides not matched to a gene: 0. Per the germline V gene, CDR1 is SGHRS and CDR2 is YFSETQ.

This chain joins TRBV11-2 and TRBJ2-1; D is uncertain. Germline loops: CDR1 SGHAT, CDR2 FQNNGV. CDR3 size: 15 residues. V dropped 4 bases and J dropped 3 bases, with 13 bases sitting between them. CDR3 sequence: CASSSGLQLYNEQFF. The CDR3 coding sequence is TGTGCCAGCAGCTCGGGTCTCCAACTCTACAATGAGCAGTTCTTC.

The V call is TRBV9, the J call TRBJ1-2, with TRBD1 matching 9 bases. With V trimmed by 4 bases and J by 1 base, 5 bases remained unmatched. This CDR3 contains 15 residues. Germline lookup yields CDR1 SGDLS and CDR2 YYNGEE. The CDR3 sequence: CASSPQGALNYGYTF. Here the CDR3 DNA reads TGTGCCAGCAGCCCACAGGGGGCCCTTAACTATGGCTACACCTTC.

This chain links TRBV5-4 with TRBJ2-5; 7 nucleotides align to TRBD1. The germline CDR1 and CDR2 sequences are SGHNT and YYREEE (reference sequence). The CDR3 loop spans 14 amino acids. J lost 1 base, V lost 6 bases, and 6 bases had no gene match. The CDR3 reads CASTIGTAQETQYF. CDR3 DNA: TGTGCCAGCACCATTGGGACAGCCCAAGAGACCCAGTACTTC. Full variable domain (rest looked up from reference TRBV5-4 and TRBJ2-5): ETGVTQSPTHLIKTRGQQVTLRCSSQSGHNTVSWYQQALGQGPQFIFQYYREEENGRGNFPPRFSGLQFPNYSSELNVNALELDDSALYLCASTIGTAQETQYFGPGTRLLVL.

The chain recombines TRBV3-1 (or the pseudogene TRBV3-2) with TRBJ2-6, with D tentatively TRBD2 (5 bases). The CDR3 has 16 amino acids. Looked up from germline, CDR1 is LGHDT and CDR2 is YNNKEL (reference sequence). The V end lost 3 bases, the J end lost 8 bases, and 17 bases lay between the germline ends. In DNA form, the CDR3 reads TGTGCCAGCAGCCAGGGAAGAAGTCCGGGGTCCAACGTCCTGACTTTC. Its protein is CASSQGRSPGSNVLTF.

J is TRBJ1-2 and V is TRBV6-6, with D tentatively TRBD1 (5 bases). V dropped 0 bases and J dropped 4 bases, with 12 bases sitting between them. CDR3 length equals 15 residues. Germline V gene lookup returns CDR1 MNHNY and CDR2 SVGAGI (reference sequence). In DNA form, the CDR3 reads TGTGCCAGCAGTTACTCACCTGGGGCAGGCTATGGCTACACCTTC. Amino acids: CASSYSPGAGYGYTF.

This chain uses TRBV5-1 with TRBJ1-1; 12 bases match TRBD1. Germline CDR1 and CDR2: SGHRS and YFSETQ. V gave up 5 bases and J gave up 4 bases; unmatched junction bases: 9. This CDR3 comprises 16 residues. CDR3 bases: TGCGCCAGCAGAAGTGGGACAGGGGGCAGAGTCACTGAAGCTTTCTTT. It specifies CASRSGTGGRVTEAFF.

The V and J genes are TRBV19 and TRBJ1-2, with 8 bases aligning to TRBD1. Germline lookup yields CDR1 LNHDA and CDR2 SQIVND (reference sequence). This CDR3 contains 14 residues. V dropped 6 bases and J dropped 4; count of bases not matched to a gene: 7. CDR3 DNA: TGTGCCAGTAGCGGGGGGACAGGAAGCTATGGCTACACCTTC. This sequence encodes CASSGGTGSYGYTF.

The chain is built from TRBV5-6 and TRBJ1-1; tentatively, D is TRBD1 (6 bases). Germline CDR1 SGHDT, CDR2 YYEEEE. Trimming took off 3 bases at V and 6 bases at J, with 15 bases between the two ends. CDR3 length: 14 amino acids. CDR3 nucleotides: TGTGCCAGCAGCTATAGACAGGCGGGGGCTGAAGCTTTCTTT. Its protein product is CASSYRQAGAEAFF.

This clone was seen a few times. The chain uses TRBV19 and TRBJ2-3; 9 nucleotides match TRBD1. Germline CDR1 is LNHDA and CDR2 is SQIVND (reference sequence). This CDR3 is 13 amino acids long. V was pared by 5 bases and J by 9 bases, with 6 bases of the junction left unmatched. CDR3 DNA sequence: TGTGCCAGTAGTGGGGGGGACAGGGTCACGCAGTATTTT. This encodes CASSGGDRVTQYF. The complete variable domain, with remaining parts taken from reference TRBV19 and TRBJ2-3, reads DGGITQSPKYLFRKEGQNVTLSCEQNLNHDAMYWYRQDPGQGLRLIYYSQIVNDFQKGDIAEGYSVSREKKESFPLTVTSAQKNPTAFYLCASSGGDRVTQYFGPGTRLTVL.

The gene calls are TRBV3-1 (or the pseudogene TRBV3-2) and TRBJ1-2, with TRBD1 matching 9 bases. The CDR3 contains 14 residues. J lost 8 bases, V lost 4 bases, and 8 bases had no gene match. The V gene's germline CDR1 is LGHDT and CDR2 YNNKEL (reference sequence). CDR3 bases: TGTGCCAGCAGCCCCTGGACAGGGGAGGAAGGCTACACCTTC. The encoded protein is CASSPWTGEEGYTF.

This clone was detected a few times. This chain connects TRBV9 to TRBJ1-4; possibly TRBD1 for D (5 bases). This CDR3 region has 15 residues. The germline V and J ends were trimmed by 1 base and 3 bases, with 10 bases remaining between them. Germline lookup yields CDR1 SGDLS and CDR2 YYNGEE. CDR3: CASSVSQGANEKLFF. In DNA form, the CDR3 reads TGTGCCAGCAGCGTATCCCAGGGTGCTAATGAAAAACTGTTTTTT.

The chain joins TRBV24-1 to TRBJ2-5; 7 bases align to TRBD2. CDR1 is KGHDR and CDR2 is SFDVKD in the germline V gene. The V segment lost 4 bases and the J segment 3 bases; nucleotides outside the gene matches: 1. The CDR3 spans 13 residues. In DNA, the CDR3 is TGTGCCACCAGTGAGCGGGGGAAAGAGACCCAGTACTTC. It is translated as CATSERGKETQYF.